This T cell receptor (beta chain) is drawn from a study of blood T cells in healthy people across ages. This CDR3 contains 13 residues. Losses at the gene ends were 10 bases for V and 1 base for J; bases not matched to a gene: 2. Then a second PCR, running about 6 to 11 cycles, was carried out with a sample-barcoded 5' primer and a J-beta primer mix. One entry per CDR3 protein results from TCRdb running MiXCR on the 5' RACE reads. The repertoire holds roughly 680,000 distinct CDR3 sequences, more than 45% seen once, with roughly 12% in the top ten. This sequence was found in an elderly woman in good health. The chain uses TRBV12-3 or TRBV12-4 and TRBJ2-1; 9 nucleotides align to TRBD2. Material: blood. CDR3 loop: CATSGKSYNEQFF. The DNA for the CDR3 is TGTGCCACTAGCGGGAAGTCCTACAATGAGCAGTTCTTC.